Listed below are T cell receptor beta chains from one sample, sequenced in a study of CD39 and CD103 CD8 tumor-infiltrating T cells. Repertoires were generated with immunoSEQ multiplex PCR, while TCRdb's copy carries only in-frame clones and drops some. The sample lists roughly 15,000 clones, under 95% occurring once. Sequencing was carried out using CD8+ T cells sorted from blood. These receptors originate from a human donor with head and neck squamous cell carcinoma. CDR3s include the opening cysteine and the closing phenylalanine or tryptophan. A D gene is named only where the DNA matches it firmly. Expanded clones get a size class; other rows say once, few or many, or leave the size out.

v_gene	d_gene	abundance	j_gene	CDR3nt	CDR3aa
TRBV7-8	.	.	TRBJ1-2	TGTGCCAGCAGCCTCAATACCCTAGCTAACTATGGCTACACCTTC	CASSLNTLANYGYTF
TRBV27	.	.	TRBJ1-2	TGTGCCAGCAGTTCCGCAGGTCGAAACTATGGCTACACCTTC	CASSSAGRNYGYTF
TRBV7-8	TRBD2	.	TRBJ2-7	TGTGCCAGCAGCTTGGGAGGGGAACTTGTATCCTACGAGCAGTACTTC	CASSLGGELVSYEQYF
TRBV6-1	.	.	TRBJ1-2	TGTGCCAGCACTGACGGGTCAACGTTAGCTAACTATGGCTACACCTTC	CASTDGSTLANYGYTF
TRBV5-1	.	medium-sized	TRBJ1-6	TGCGCCAGCAGCTTGGGGAGTTACAGTTATTCACCCCTCCACTTT	CASSLGSYSYSPLHF
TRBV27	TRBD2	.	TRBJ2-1	TGTGCCAGCAGTCCGACAGGACTAGCAGGCGATGAGCAGTTCTTC	CASSPTGLAGDEQFF
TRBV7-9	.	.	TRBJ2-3	TGTGCCAGCAGCCGACCCAATCTAGGACCCACAGATACGCAGTATTTT	CASSRPNLGPTDTQYF
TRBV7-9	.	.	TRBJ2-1	TGTGCCAGCAGCTTTGGGGGGCTTCAGAATGAGCAGTTCTTC	CASSFGGLQNEQFF
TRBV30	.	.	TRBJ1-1	TGTGCCTGGAGTTGGCAGAAGAACACTGAAGCTTTCTTT	CAWSWQKNTEAFF
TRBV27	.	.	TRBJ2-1	TGTGCCAGCAGTTTGTCCGGGCCTTCCAATGAGCAGTTCTTC	CASSLSGPSNEQFF
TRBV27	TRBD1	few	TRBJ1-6	TGTGCCAGCAGTCCAGGGGACAGGAATTCACCCCTCCACTTT	CASSPGDRNSPLHF
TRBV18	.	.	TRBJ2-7	TGTGCCAGCTCGCCTCAGAACAGGGTATTCCCCTACGAGCAGTACTTC	CASSPQNRVFPYEQYF
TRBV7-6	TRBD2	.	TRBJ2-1	TGTGCCAGCAGCCTGGGACTAGCGGGATCCTACAATGAGCAGTTCTTC	CASSLGLAGSYNEQFF